Below, 31 T cell receptor beta chains from the same sample are listed, as sequenced in a study of beta chain features in type 1 diabetes. All of the isolated RNA was reverse transcribed, so expressed TCRB transcripts were sequenced. Method: immunoSEQ multiplex PCR; TCRdb's copy keeps in-frame clones and lacks some. The sample yields 250,000 to 400,000 clones, about 14% seen once. Sequencing used central memory CD4+ T cells from blood. The receptors originated from a man aged 30 to 45 in good health.

CDR3 protein: CASSVVGQGADTQYF. The CDR3 coding sequence is TGTGCCAGCAGCGTAGTCGGGCAGGGTGCAGATACGCAGTATTTT. The chain has TRBV9 and TRBJ2-3; weak D call: TRBD1 (5 bases). The V and J ends lost 0 bases and 4 bases respectively, with 12 bases between them. CDR3 length equals 15 residues. Germline V gene data show CDR1 as SGDLS and CDR2 as YYNGEE.

This clone was found many times. CDR3 amino acids: CASSQDMNTEAFF. CDR3 in DNA: TGTGCCAGCAGCCAGGACATGAACACTGAAGCTTTCTTT. The V and J genes are TRBV11-3 and TRBJ1-1; a weak D match, TRBD1 (5 bases). The CDR3 is 13 amino acids. CDR1 is SGHNT, CDR2 YENEEA, per germline. V was clipped by 5 bases and J by 0 bases, with 7 bases between them. Complete variable domain (other parts from reference TRBV11-3 and TRBJ1-1): EAGVVQSPRYKIIEKKQPVAFWCNPISGHNTLYWYLQNLGQGPELLIRYENEEAVDDSQLPKDRFSAERLKGVDSTLKIQPAELGDSAVYLCASSQDMNTEAFFGQGTRLTVV.

The chain joins TRBV5-8 to TRBJ2-2; D is ambiguous. The CDR3 length is 13 residues. Per germline, CDR1 SGHTS and CDR2 YDEGEE. The V end was cut by 4 bases, the J end by 3 bases, with 7 bases between. The CDR3 DNA reads as TGTGCCAGCAGCCGGACGCACACCGGGGAGCTGTTTTTT. Its protein product is CASSRTHTGELFF.

This clone has ten or more counts. The J gene is TRBJ1-1, the V gene TRBV18, with a possible D match to TRBD1 (5 bases). Germline values: CDR1 KGHSH, CDR2 LQKENI. The CDR3 is 15 amino acids. Trimming shortened V by 4 bases and J by 1 base, and 13 bases separated the two germline ends. CDR3: CASSRRGGTNTEAFF. CDR3 in DNA: TGTGCCAGCTCACGGCGGGGCGGGACGAACACTGAAGCTTTCTTT.

The chain combines TRBV4-1 with TRBJ1-2; 10 nucleotides match TRBD1. This CDR3 region has 16 residues. Germline assignment: CDR1 MGHRA and CDR2 YSYEKL. V shed 4 bases, J shed 4 bases, and the junction held 9 bases outside the gene matches. CDR3 in amino acids: CASSLTTGGHGYGYTF. The CDR3 DNA reads as TGCGCCAGCAGCCTAACGACAGGGGGCCATGGCTATGGCTACACCTTC.

CDR3 bases: TGTGCCAGCAGCCAAGATACAGCGGGAGTGGGTGAGCAGTACGTC. This codes for CASSQDTAGVGEQYV. This chain connects TRBV14 to TRBJ2-7; TRBD2 agrees at 8 bases. The germline gives CDR1 SGHDN, CDR2 FVKESK. Trimming at V came to 0 bases and at J to 7 bases, leaving 8 bases not matched to a gene. There are 15 residues in the CDR3.

The chain carries TRBV7-8 and TRBJ2-5; 7 bases align to TRBD1. The CDR3 totals 12 residues. Germline CDR1 and CDR2: SGHVS and FQNEAQ. The CDR3 is CCSETGRETQYF. The CDR3 nucleotides are TGTTGTTCCGAGACAGGGCGAGAGACCCAGTACTTC.

This clone was detected a few times. The chain employs TRBV6-6 and TRBJ2-5; 8 bases are a match to TRBD2. The CDR3 is 15 residues long. Germline loops: CDR1 MNHNY, CDR2 SVGAGI (reference sequence). Trimming took 5 bases from V and 4 from J; bases not matched to a gene: 9. CDR3 nucleotide sequence: TGTGCCAGCAGTGCCGGGACTAGGAATATAGAGACCCAGTACTTC. Protein product: CASSAGTRNIETQYF.

V is TRBV27 and J is TRBJ1-2; 7 bases are a match to TRBD1. J gave up 4 bases and V 5 bases, and 4 bases lay outside the gene matches. The CDR3 extends over 13 amino acids. Looked up from germline, CDR1 is MNHEY and CDR2 is SMNVEV (reference sequence). The CDR3 DNA reads as TGTGCCAGCAGTCCGACAGGGTTCTATGGCTACACCTTC. This codes for CASSPTGFYGYTF.

This clone was counted a few times. V and J are TRBV5-6 and TRBJ2-5; D is perhaps TRBD1 (5 bases). In germline, CDR1 is SGHDT, CDR2 YYEEEE. The CDR3 length is 14 residues. Deletions cut 3 bases from V and 3 bases from J, with 12 bases between. CDR3 protein: CASSSLGAEETQYF. The CDR3 coding sequence is TGTGCCAGCAGCTCGCTAGGGGCAGAAGAGACCCAGTACTTC.

In its sample, this clone was seen a few times. The V call is TRBV7-9, the J call TRBJ1-1; a possible D gene is TRBD1 (5 bases). The CDR3 totals 12 residues. V was clipped by 3 bases and J by 6 bases, with 8 bases between them. Germline CDR1 is SEHNR and CDR2 is FQNEAQ (reference sequence). Written as DNA, the CDR3 is TGTGCCAGCAGCTTGGGGGTTGCTGAAGCTTTCTTT. It encodes CASSLGVAEAFF.

This clone has more than one count but fewer than ten. The rearrangement links TRBV11-3 to TRBJ2-5; 10 bases align to TRBD2. Germline CDR1 reads SGHNT; CDR2 reads YENEEA. V gave up 5 bases and J gave up 5 bases; unmatched junction bases: 11. There are 16 residues in the CDR3. CDR3 sequence (DNA): TGTGCCAGCAGCCTCAGGGCTAGCGGGAGCATTGAGACCCAGTACTTC. Translated: CASSLRASGSIETQYF. Complete variable domain (other parts from reference TRBV11-3 and TRBJ2-5): EAGVVQSPRYKIIEKKQPVAFWCNPISGHNTLYWYLQNLGQGPELLIRYENEEAVDDSQLPKDRFSAERLKGVDSTLKIQPAELGDSAVYLCASSLRASGSIETQYFGPGTRLLVL.

This sequence joins TRBV30 and TRBJ1-1; 8 nucleotides agree with TRBD1. The V segment lost 4 bases and the J segment 4 bases; nucleotides outside the gene matches: 5. Germline V gene sequence: CDR1 GTSNPN, CDR2 SVGIG (reference sequence). This CDR3 region has 13 residues. CDR3 sequence: CAWTKQGGTEAFF. The CDR3 bases are TGTGCCTGGACTAAACAGGGGGGCACTGAAGCTTTCTTT. The whole variable domain, remainder taken from reference TRBV30 and TRBJ1-1, is SQTIHQWPATLVQPVGSPLSLECTVEGTSNPNLYWYRQAAGRGLQLLFYSVGIGQISSEVPQNLSASRPQDRQFILSSKKLLLSDSGFYLCAWTKQGGTEAFFGQGTRLTVV.

This clone has only a few counts. The chain is built from TRBV29-1 and TRBJ1-1; D possibly corresponds to TRBD1 (5 bases). Germline lookup yields CDR1 SQVTM and CDR2 ANQGSEA. The CDR3 sequence is 15 residues long. With 4 bases removed from V and 3 bases from J, the gap between germline ends came to 18 bases. The CDR3 sequence is CSVAPIVGGHTEAFF. Here the CDR3 DNA reads TGCAGCGTTGCCCCCATCGTGGGGGGTCACACTGAAGCTTTCTTT.

The chain carries TRBV11-3 and TRBJ2-6; TRBD2 aligns across 9 bases. Trimming cost V 3 bases and J 0 bases; bases outside gene matches: 6. The germline V gene encodes CDR1 SGHNT and CDR2 YENEEA. The CDR3 has 18 amino acids. The DNA for the CDR3 is TGTGCCAGCAGCTTTCGGGGCGGGAGGGCCTCTGGGGCCAACGTCCTGACTTTC. This gives the protein CASSFRGGRASGANVLTF.

This clone appeared a few times. V gene TRBV5-6 combines with J gene TRBJ1-2; 7 bases fit TRBD1. Germline lookup yields CDR1 SGHDT and CDR2 YYEEEE. The CDR3 spans 15 residues. J lost 2 bases, V lost 3 bases, and 7 bases had no gene match. The CDR3 loop is CASSSGPTGNYGYTF. The DNA for the CDR3 is TGTGCCAGCAGCTCGGGGCCGACAGGGAACTATGGCTACACCTTC.

In DNA, the CDR3 is TGTGCCAGCAGCCCGGAGGGGGGACAGGGGGCGCTGAAGACCCAGTACTTC. Protein product: CASSPEGGQGALKTQYF. The chain links TRBV27 to TRBJ2-5; 12 bases line up with TRBD1. Trimming took 6 bases from V and 6 from J; bases not matched to a gene: 14. The CDR3 extends over 17 amino acids. Germline V gene sequence: CDR1 MNHEY, CDR2 SMNVEV (reference sequence).

The V call is TRBV6-5, the J call TRBJ2-7, with D unresolved. Germline V gene data show CDR1 as MNHEY and CDR2 as SVGAGI. V gave up 6 bases and J gave up 2 bases, with 8 bases separating them. CDR3 length: 12 residues. The CDR3 loop reads CASRRTAYEQYF. CDR3 in DNA: TGTGCCAGCAGGCGAACAGCCTACGAGCAGTACTTC.

This clone has just a few counts. V gene TRBV7-2 combines with J gene TRBJ2-3, with 12 nucleotides matching TRBD2. There are 17 residues in the CDR3. Unmatched junction bases numbered 6, after V lost 4 bases and J lost 1 base. Looked up from germline, CDR1 is SGHTA and CDR2 is FQGNSA. CDR3 DNA: TGTGCCAGCAGCTCAACTAGCGGGAGGTGGGGCACAGATACGCAGTATTTT. Its protein is CASSSTSGRWGTDTQYF.

This clone was counted ten times or more. The chain couples TRBV25-1 to TRBJ2-5; D is undetermined. The CDR3 sequence is 12 residues long. The germline CDR1 and CDR2 sequences are MGHDK and SYGVNS. V lost 2 bases and J 7 bases, leaving 8 bases between the germline ends. Written as DNA, the CDR3 is TGTGCCAGCAGTGAACTCCACTCGACCCAGTACTTC. Its protein is CASSELHSTQYF.

The chain employs TRBV5-4 and TRBJ2-2, with 9 positions matching TRBD2. Per germline, CDR1 SGHNT and CDR2 YYREEE (reference sequence). This CDR3 is 16 amino acids long. J gave up 5 bases and V 4 bases, and 9 bases lay outside the gene matches. CDR3 in amino acids: CASSPRGGERTGELFF. CDR3 nucleotides: TGTGCCAGCAGCCCCCGCGGGGGGGAAAGGACCGGGGAGCTGTTTTTT.

This clone was seen a handful of times. The J gene is TRBJ1-5, the V gene TRBV11-2; a possible D gene is TRBD1 (5 bases). V was clipped by 6 bases and J by 6 bases, with 24 bases between them. CDR3 length: 17 amino acids. From germline, CDR1 is SGHAT and CDR2 FQNNGV. The CDR3 DNA sequence: TGTGCCAGCAGACACCTACCGCCGGGGCATCATCCTCAGCCCCAGCATTTT. Amino acids: CASRHLPPGHHPQPQHF.

This clone was seen a few times. This sequence joins TRBV11-2 and TRBJ2-4; no firm D call. Germline loops: CDR1 SGHAT, CDR2 FQNNGV. V was trimmed by 4 bases and J by 0 bases, leaving 4 bases between them. The CDR3 runs 13 residues. The CDR3 DNA is TGTGCCAGCAGCTCCGTAGCCAAAAACATTCAGTACTTC. As protein: CASSSVAKNIQYF.

This clone came up a few times. The chain is built from TRBV29-1 and TRBJ1-2; D gene unclear. CDR1 is SQVTM, CDR2 ANQGSEA, per germline. V was trimmed by 4 bases and J by 5 bases, leaving 14 bases between them. This CDR3 is 13 amino acids long. CDR3: CSVGGGEGYGYTF. The CDR3 DNA sequence: TGCAGCGTTGGGGGTGGGGAAGGGTATGGCTACACCTTC.

This clone was picked up a small number of times. The chain recombines TRBV10-3 with TRBJ2-3, with 12 bases fitting TRBD2. The germline CDR1 and CDR2 sequences are ENHRY and SYGVKD. V shed 11 bases, J shed 6 bases, and the junction held 9 bases outside the gene matches. This CDR3 spans 14 amino acids. The CDR3 loop is CASRLAGEGDTQYF. CDR3 sequence (DNA): TGTGCCTCGAGACTAGCGGGAGAAGGGGATACGCAGTATTTT.

V and J are TRBV7-2 and TRBJ1-6; possible D gene TRBD1, 6 bases. This CDR3 is built from 17 residues. V dropped 5 bases and J dropped 0 bases, with 14 bases sitting between them. Per the germline V gene, CDR1 is SGHTA and CDR2 is FQGNSA. CDR3 region: CASSLGGASSYNSPLHF. CDR3 coding DNA: TGTGCCAGCAGCCTTGGGGGGGCCAGCTCCTATAATTCACCCCTCCACTTT.

This clone was detected a few times. This sequence joins TRBV7-2 and TRBJ1-6; D call uncertain. Germline V gene sequence: CDR1 SGHTA, CDR2 FQGNSA. The CDR3 is 16 amino acids. Trimming took off 5 bases at V and 7 bases at J, with 18 bases between the two ends. The CDR3: CASSQLVGMGNSPLHF. In DNA, the CDR3 is TGTGCCAGCAGCCAACTTGTGGGGATGGGAAATTCACCCCTCCACTTT.

This clone was seen more than once but under ten times. The chain has TRBV5-1 and TRBJ2-2; 7 bases fit TRBD1. CDR1 and CDR2 from the germline V gene are SGHRS and YFSETQ. The CDR3 has 15 amino acids. V was clipped by 0 bases and J by 5 bases; unmatched bases: 4. The DNA for the CDR3 is TGCGCCAGCAGCTTGGGGGACAGCCGGACCGGGGAGCTGTTTTTT. It is translated as CASSLGDSRTGELFF. Together with reference TRBV5-1 and TRBJ2-2, the CDR3 gives the full variable domain: KAGVTQTPRYLIKTRGQQVTLSCSPISGHRSVSWYQQTPGQGLQFLFEYFSETQRNKGNFPGRFSGRQFSNSRSEMNVSTLELGDSALYLCASSLGDSRTGELFFGEGSRLTVL.

The table lists this clone with a few counts. The chain combines TRBV10-2 with TRBJ2-7; tentative D call: TRBD1 (6 bases). The CDR3 covers 14 residues. Per the germline V gene, CDR1 is WSHSY and CDR2 is SAAADI. With 8 bases removed from V and 6 bases from J, the gap between germline ends came to 20 bases. The CDR3 here is CASSYLGHEGEQYV. The DNA for the CDR3 is TGCGCCAGCTCCTACCTGGGACACGAGGGCGAGCAGTACGTC.

This clone has a handful of counts. The J gene is TRBJ2-2, the V gene TRBV11-3; D is unresolved. V dropped 1 base and J dropped 2 bases, with 8 bases sitting between them. The CDR3 is made up of 15 amino acids. The V gene's germline CDR1 is SGHNT and CDR2 YENEEA. CDR3 nucleotide sequence: TGTGCCAGCAGCTTAGTGTCAGACAACACCGGGGAGCTGTTTTTT. It codes for CASSLVSDNTGELFF.

This clone was counted ten times or more. The chain is built from TRBV7-9 and TRBJ1-1; possible D gene TRBD1, 6 bases. Between the trimmed V and J ends, which lost 5 bases and 6 bases, there was a span of 16 bases. CDR1 is SEHNR and CDR2 is FQNEAQ in the germline V gene (reference sequence). The CDR3 length is 14 residues. In nucleotides, the CDR3 is TGTGCCAGCAGCAAAATGACAGGCCAATCTGAAGCTTTCTTT. Translating gives CASSKMTGQSEAFF.